Listed below are T cell receptor beta chains from one sample, sequenced in a study of cytomegalovirus exposure and HLA in healthy donors. Measured with immunoSEQ multiplex PCR; TCRdb has only the in-frame clones, and not every one. The sample totals around 75,000 clones; its top ten clones hold about 0.82%. Sequenced: PBMCs. The source is a boy younger than 18 in good health and CMV-seronegative. Each CDR3 is given with its conserved first and last residue. A D gene is named only where the DNA matches it firmly.

>TRBV11-3|TRBD2|TRBJ2-1
CASSLRTSGSNEQFF
TGTGCCAGCAGCTTACGGACTAGCGGGAGCAATGAGCAGTTCTTC
>TRBV19|TRBD2|TRBJ2-1
CASSRQRGSSYNEQFF
TGTGCCAGTAGTAGACAGCGGGGGAGCTCCTACAATGAGCAGTTCTTC
>TRBV5-1|TRBD2|TRBJ2-7
CAGLAGVYEQYF
TGCGCCGGGCTAGCGGGTGTCTACGAGCAGTACTTC
>TRBV6-1|TRBD2|TRBJ2-1
CASSESSGAYNEQFF
TGTGCCAGCAGTGAATCTAGCGGGGCCTACAATGAGCAGTTCTTC
>TRBV4-1|.|TRBJ2-2
CASSQVLSGNTGELFF
TGCGCCAGCAGCCAAGTTCTCTCGGGGAACACCGGGGAGCTGTTTTTT
>TRBV4-1|.|TRBJ1-5
CASSQDRGNQPQHF
TGCGCCAGCAGCCAAGATCGCGGGAATCAGCCCCAGCATTTT
>TRBV5-4|.|TRBJ2-1
CASSSPDNEQFF
TGTGCCAGCAGCTCTCCGGACAATGAGCAGTTCTTC
>TRBV5-1|TRBD1|TRBJ1-2
CASSDGTAVGGYTF
TGCGCCAGCAGCGACGGGACAGCCGTCGGGGGCTACACCTTC
>TRBV5-1|TRBD1|TRBJ1-2
CASSLATGDSYTF
TGCGCCAGCAGCTTGGCGACAGGGGATAGCTACACCTTC
>TRBV12-5|TRBD1|TRBJ1-1
CASGLVSGGQGIRNTEAFF
TGTGCTAGTGGTTTGGTATCTGGGGGACAGGGGATCAGGAACACTGAAGCTTTCTTT
>TRBV4-2|TRBD1|TRBJ2-7
CASSQGATDREEQYF
TGTGCCAGCAGCCAAGGGGCTACGGACAGGGAAGAGCAGTACTTC